Below are 22 T cell receptor beta chains sequenced from a single sample in a study of long-term antiretroviral therapy in people with HIV. Version v3.0 of the immunoSEQ assay was performed at survey level. The assay was immunoSEQ multiplex PCR, and TCRdb's table has in-frame clones only and misses some. Here the sample spans some 28,000 clones, around 80% being singletons. The sample was unsorted PBMCs, taken 1.5 years before starting antiretroviral therapy. The receptors originated from a man between 18 and 29 years old with HIV.

The J gene is TRBJ2-5, the V gene TRBV25-1; possibly TRBD1 for D (7 bases). Germline CDR1 reads MGHDK; CDR2 reads SYGVNS. Trimming cost V 6 bases and J 5 bases, with 13 bases left between them. The CDR3 has 13 residues. CDR3 in amino acids: CASSPQGRETQYF. The CDR3 DNA sequence: TGTGCCAGCAGCCCACAGGGGAGGGAGACCCAGTACTTC.

The rearrangement uses TRBV13 and TRBJ2-3; possible D gene TRBD2, 6 bases. The V gene's germline CDR1 is PRHDT and CDR2 FYEKMQ (reference sequence). CDR3 size: 18 residues. Trimming took 5 bases from V and 4 from J, leaving 25 bases between them. The CDR3 spells CASSPKTGLRGHSDTQYF. The CDR3 DNA follows: TGTGCCAGCAGCCCAAAGACGGGCCTGCGGGGCCATTCAGATACGCAGTATTTT.

A single count supports this clone. The rearrangement links TRBV5-4 to TRBJ2-5, with TRBD2 identical over 13 bases. Germline V gene lookup returns CDR1 SGHNT and CDR2 YYREEE (reference sequence). The CDR3 has 18 residues. The V and J ends lost 1 base and 2 bases, in that order; junction bases with no gene match: 8. The CDR3 region is CASSLRLAGGRTQETQYF. The CDR3 coding sequence is TGTGCCAGCAGCTTGAGACTAGCGGGGGGTCGTACACAAGAGACCCAGTACTTC.

This clone has only a few counts. CDR3 nucleotides: TGTGCCAGCAGCTCGCACGGGGGCCCCAATCAGCCCCAGCATTTT. Protein sequence: CASSSHGGPNQPQHF. The rearrangement uses TRBV7-2 and TRBJ1-5; possibly TRBD1 for D (6 bases). Germline lookup yields CDR1 SGHTA and CDR2 FQGNSA. CDR3 size: 15 residues. V was shortened by 4 bases and J by 3 bases, with 13 bases between the two germline ends.

V and J are TRBV7-9 and TRBJ2-5, with D possibly matching TRBD2 (6 bases). Trimming removed 2 bases from V and 0 bases from J, with 13 bases in between. This CDR3 has 16 amino acids. Germline V gene data show CDR1 as SEHNR and CDR2 as FQNEAQ (reference sequence). Here the CDR3 DNA reads TGTGCCAGCAGCTTATCCCTGGGACTGTACCAAGAGACCCAGTACTTC. Residues: CASSLSLGLYQETQYF.

This rearrangement joins TRBV7-8 to TRBJ2-3, with D possibly TRBD2 on 6 matching bases. CDR3 length: 14 residues. Germline V gives CDR1 SGHVS, CDR2 FQNEAQ. The germline V and J ends were trimmed by 7 bases and 0 bases, with 11 bases remaining between them. DNA of the CDR3: TGTGCCAGCAACCCAGGGACTAGCACAGATACGCAGTATTTT. This sequence encodes CASNPGTSTDTQYF.

V usage is TRBV2 and J usage is TRBJ2-1; TRBD2 might be the D (6 bases). V was cut by 3 bases and J by 8 bases, with 17 bases left in between. Per the germline V gene, CDR1 is SNHLY and CDR2 is FYNNEI. CDR3 length: 15 amino acids. The CDR3 DNA reads TGTGCCAGCAGTGACAGGGACTTCCGTCGCTATGAGCAGTTCTTC. Encoded protein: CASSDRDFRRYEQFF. The whole variable domain, remainder taken from reference TRBV2 and TRBJ2-1, is EPEVTQTPSHQVTQMGQEVILRCVPISNHLYFYWYRQILGQKVEFLVSFYNNEISEKSEIFDDQFSVERPDGSNFTLKIRSTKLEDSAMYFCASSDRDFRRYEQFFGPGTRLTVL.

This chain joins TRBV2 and TRBJ1-1, with no clear D. The germline CDR1 and CDR2 sequences are SNHLY and FYNNEI. The germline V and J ends were trimmed by 7 bases and 7 bases, with 13 bases remaining between them. This CDR3 has 12 residues. CDR3 bases: TGTGCCAGCACCTTTTCGGGTCTTGAAGCTTTCTTT. Its protein is CASTFSGLEAFF.

V and J are TRBV7-9 and TRBJ2-2; D remains unclear. Germline assignment: CDR1 SEHNR and CDR2 FQNEAQ (reference sequence). This CDR3 has 16 residues. The germline V and J ends were trimmed by 1 base and 4 bases, with 13 bases remaining between them. CDR3 nucleotide sequence: TGTGCCAGCAGCTTAGAAACGGCATCGGGCACCGGGGAGCTGTTTTTT. This sequence encodes CASSLETASGTGELFF. Full variable domain (remainder filled in from reference TRBV7-9 and TRBJ2-2): DTGVSQNPRHKITKRGQNVTFRCDPISEHNRLYWYRQTLGQGPEFLTYFQNEAQLEKSRLLSDRFSAERPKGSFSTLEIQRTEQGDSAMYLCASSLETASGTGELFFGEGSRLTVL.

This sequence joins TRBV2 and TRBJ2-3, with TRBD2 as a possible D gene (7 bases). The V gene's germline CDR1 is SNHLY and CDR2 FYNNEI. Trimming took off 4 bases at V and 4 bases at J, with 15 bases between the two ends. This CDR3 comprises 15 residues. The CDR3 DNA sequence: TGTGCCAGCAGTGGGGCGGGGGCCAGATCAGATACGCAGTATTTT. Translated: CASSGAGARSDTQYF.

The gene calls are TRBV5-5 and TRBJ1-1, with no clear D. This CDR3 comprises 14 residues. CDR1 and CDR2 (germline): SGHKS, YYEKEE (reference sequence). Trimming left V 5 bases short and J 1 base short, with 12 bases between. The CDR3 bases are TGTGCCAGCAGGGACGCCCGGGAGAACACTGAAGCTTTCTTT. It codes for CASRDARENTEAFF.

The chain joins TRBV6-6 to TRBJ2-7; D unclear. The CDR3 contains 11 residues. Germline CDR1 reads MNHNY; CDR2 reads SVGAGI (reference sequence). V was pared by 5 bases and J by 7 bases, with 9 bases between. CDR3 sequence (DNA): TGTGCCAGCAGTCTAGGTCTGGAGCAGTACTTC. It yields the protein CASSLGLEQYF.

The rearrangement joins TRBV29-1 to TRBJ1-5; a possible D gene is TRBD1 (5 bases). The germline V gene has CDR1 SQVTM and CDR2 ANQGSEA. The CDR3 is 15 residues long. With 4 bases removed from V and 6 bases from J, the gap between germline ends came to 19 bases. CDR3 bases: TGCAGCGTTGTCTTTGGGGGTAATTACGGTCAGCCCCAGCATTTT. Translated, it gives CSVVFGGNYGQPQHF.

The chain couples TRBV7-9 to TRBJ1-1; 7 bases line up with TRBD1. Germline V CDR1 and CDR2: SEHNR, FQNEAQ (reference sequence). The CDR3 has 15 amino acids. After removal of 1 base from V and 5 bases from J, the junction contained 7 bases not matched to a gene. The CDR3 bases are TGTGCCAGCAGCTTAGGGATAGGGGGCTTAACTGAAGCTTTCTTT. Its protein product is CASSLGIGGLTEAFF.

The count of this clone is one. The J gene is TRBJ1-2, the V gene TRBV4-1; 7 positions match TRBD1. This CDR3 has 18 residues. V was clipped by 4 bases and J by 8 bases; unmatched bases: 22. CDR1 is MGHRA, CDR2 YSYEKL, per germline. This CDR3 reads CASSPGTHKDRIVAGYTF. CDR3 sequence (DNA): TGCGCCAGCAGCCCAGGGACCCACAAGGACAGGATTGTGGCAGGCTACACCTTC.

The gene calls are TRBV27 and TRBJ2-4; TRBD2 matches 7 bases. The CDR3 has 20 residues. V shed 5 bases and J 0 bases; nucleotides not matched to a gene: 19. Germline lookup yields CDR1 MNHEY and CDR2 SMNVEV (reference sequence). The CDR3 DNA follows: TGTGCCAGCAGTACCCCAGCGGGGAAATATGATGGACTAGCCAAAAACATTCAGTACTTC. Residues: CASSTPAGKYDGLAKNIQYF.

This clone has only a few counts. V is TRBV7-9 and J is TRBJ1-1; TRBD1 is a possible D gene (6 bases). V lost 3 bases and J lost 1, with 9 bases in between. CDR1 SEHNR and CDR2 FQNEAQ come from the germline V gene (reference sequence). The CDR3 has 14 residues. CDR3 amino acids: CASSLDRENTEAFF. The CDR3 DNA follows: TGTGCCAGCAGCTTGGACAGAGAGAACACTGAAGCTTTCTTT.

The chain recombines TRBV6-5 with TRBJ1-1; TRBD1 is a possible D gene (6 bases). This CDR3 has 12 residues. Germline CDR1 is MNHEY and CDR2 is SVGAGI. V was clipped by 8 bases and J by 5 bases, with 12 bases between them. CDR3 region: CASVDRRTEAFF. DNA for the CDR3: TGTGCCAGCGTAGACAGGCGTACTGAAGCTTTCTTT.

The rearrangement uses TRBV4-1 and TRBJ2-2, with TRBD1 matching over 8 bases. The CDR3 runs to 15 residues. Germline loops: CDR1 MGHRA, CDR2 YSYEKL. Trimming at V came to 4 bases and at J to 7 bases, leaving 8 bases not matched to a gene. CDR3 nucleotide sequence: TGCGCCAGCAGCCTGCGGACAGGGAGGAGCGGGGAGCTGTTTTTT. Residues: CASSLRTGRSGELFF.

The CDR3 DNA sequence: TGTGCCTGGAGTGTTATCCAAGAGACCCAGTACTTC. Translated, it gives CAWSVIQETQYF. The chain has TRBV30 and TRBJ2-5; no reliable D call. This CDR3 spans 12 amino acids. Per germline, CDR1 GTSNPN and CDR2 SVGIG (reference sequence). Trimming cost V 0 bases and J 1 base, with 3 bases left between them.

The chain couples TRBV7-8 to TRBJ2-7; 7 bases fit TRBD2. The CDR3 length is 12 residues. V dropped 5 bases and J dropped 3; count of bases not matched to a gene: 1. CDR1 is SGHVS, CDR2 FQNEAQ, per germline. The CDR3 spells CASSRGDYEQYF. CDR3 in DNA: TGTGCCAGCAGCCGGGGGGACTACGAGCAGTACTTC.

This clone has a single count. The rearrangement links TRBV19 to TRBJ2-7, with TRBD1 matching over 10 bases. There are 15 residues in the CDR3. Germline V gene data show CDR1 as LNHDA and CDR2 as SQIVND (reference sequence). After removal of 5 bases from V and 6 bases from J, the junction contained 10 bases not matched to a gene. CDR3 coding DNA: TGTGCCAGTAGTTGGGCGGGACAGGGGAGAGGCGAGCAGTACTTC. It encodes CASSWAGQGRGEQYF.